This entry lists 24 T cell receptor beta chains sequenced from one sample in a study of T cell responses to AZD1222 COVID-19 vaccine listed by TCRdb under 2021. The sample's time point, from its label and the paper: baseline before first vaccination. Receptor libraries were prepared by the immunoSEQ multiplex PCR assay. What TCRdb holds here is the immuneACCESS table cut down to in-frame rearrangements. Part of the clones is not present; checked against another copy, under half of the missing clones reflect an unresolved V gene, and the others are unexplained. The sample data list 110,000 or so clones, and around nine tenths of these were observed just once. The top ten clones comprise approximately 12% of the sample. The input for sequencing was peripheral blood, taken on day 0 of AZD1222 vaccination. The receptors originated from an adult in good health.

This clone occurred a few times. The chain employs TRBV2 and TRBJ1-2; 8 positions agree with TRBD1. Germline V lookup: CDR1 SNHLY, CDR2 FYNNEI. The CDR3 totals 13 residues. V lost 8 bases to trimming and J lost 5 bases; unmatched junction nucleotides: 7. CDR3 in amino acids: CASRDRLLYGYTF. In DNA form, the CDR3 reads TGTGCCAGCCGGGACAGGCTATTGTATGGCTACACCTTC.

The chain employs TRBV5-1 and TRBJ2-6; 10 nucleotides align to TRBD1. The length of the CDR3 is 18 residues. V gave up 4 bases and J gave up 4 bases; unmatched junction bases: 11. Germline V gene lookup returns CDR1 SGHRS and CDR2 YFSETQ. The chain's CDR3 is CASSIAGQGLGGANVLTF. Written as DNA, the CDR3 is TGCGCCAGCAGCATAGCGGGACAGGGGTTAGGCGGGGCCAACGTCCTGACTTTC.

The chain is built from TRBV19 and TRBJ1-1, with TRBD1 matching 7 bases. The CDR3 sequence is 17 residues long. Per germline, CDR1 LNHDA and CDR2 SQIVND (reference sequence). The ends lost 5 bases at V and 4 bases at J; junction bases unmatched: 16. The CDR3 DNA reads TGTGCCAGTAGTCACCGAGGGGGCGAAAGAGTTGGCACTGAAGCTTTCTTT. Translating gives CASSHRGGERVGTEAFF.

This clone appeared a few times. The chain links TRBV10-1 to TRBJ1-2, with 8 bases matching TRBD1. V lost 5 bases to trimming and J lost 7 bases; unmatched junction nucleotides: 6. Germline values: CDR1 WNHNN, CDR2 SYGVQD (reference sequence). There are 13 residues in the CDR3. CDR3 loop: CASSSTGEGGYTF. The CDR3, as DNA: TGCGCCAGCAGTTCGACAGGGGAGGGTGGCTACACCTTC.

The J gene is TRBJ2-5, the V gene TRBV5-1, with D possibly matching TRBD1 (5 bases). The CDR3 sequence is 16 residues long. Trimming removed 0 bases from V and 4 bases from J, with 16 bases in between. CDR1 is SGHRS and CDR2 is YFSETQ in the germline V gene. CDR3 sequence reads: CASSLGAGSSAETQYF. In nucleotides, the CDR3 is TGCGCCAGCAGCTTGGGAGCAGGGTCTTCGGCAGAGACCCAGTACTTC.

The CDR3 sequence is CASRHIGAGVAKNIQYF. For the CDR3, the DNA is TGTGCCAGTAGGCATATAGGGGCGGGTGTAGCCAAAAACATTCAGTACTTC. The V gene is TRBV19, the J gene TRBJ2-4; tentatively, D is TRBD1 or TRBD2 (5 bases each). Trimming took off 6 bases at V and 0 bases at J, with 18 bases between the two ends. Germline V lookup: CDR1 LNHDA, CDR2 SQIVND (reference sequence). This CDR3 is 17 amino acids long.

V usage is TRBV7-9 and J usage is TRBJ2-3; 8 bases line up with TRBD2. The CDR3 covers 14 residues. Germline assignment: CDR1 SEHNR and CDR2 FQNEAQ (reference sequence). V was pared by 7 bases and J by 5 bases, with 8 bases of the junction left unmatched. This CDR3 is CASKGFSGKDTQYF. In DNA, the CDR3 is TGTGCCAGCAAGGGGTTTAGCGGGAAAGATACGCAGTATTTT. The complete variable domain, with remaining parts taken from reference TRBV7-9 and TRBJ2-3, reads DTGVSQNPRHKITKRGQNVTFRCDPISEHNRLYWYRQTLGQGPEFLTYFQNEAQLEKSRLLSDRFSAERPKGSFSTLEIQRTEQGDSAMYLCASKGFSGKDTQYFGPGTRLTVL.

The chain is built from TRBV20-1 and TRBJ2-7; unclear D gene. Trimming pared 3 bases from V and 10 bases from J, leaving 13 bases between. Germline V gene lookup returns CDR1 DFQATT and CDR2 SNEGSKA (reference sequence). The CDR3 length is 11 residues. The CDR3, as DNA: TGCAGTGCTAGGCTGGATATAGGCCAGTACTTC. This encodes CSARLDIGQYF.

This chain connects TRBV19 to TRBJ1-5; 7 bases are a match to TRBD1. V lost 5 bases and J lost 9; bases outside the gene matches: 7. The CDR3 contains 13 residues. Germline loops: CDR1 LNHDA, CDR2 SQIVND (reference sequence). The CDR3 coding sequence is TGTGCCAGTAGTGGGGGACAGAAGTCGCCCCAGCATTTT. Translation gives CASSGGQKSPQHF.

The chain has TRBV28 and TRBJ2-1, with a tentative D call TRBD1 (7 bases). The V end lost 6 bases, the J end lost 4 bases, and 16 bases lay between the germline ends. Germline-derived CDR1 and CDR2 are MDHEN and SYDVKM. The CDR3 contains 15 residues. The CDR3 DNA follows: TGTGCCAGCAGCCAGGGGGGACCTTCTTACAATGAGCAGTTCTTC. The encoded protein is CASSQGGPSYNEQFF.

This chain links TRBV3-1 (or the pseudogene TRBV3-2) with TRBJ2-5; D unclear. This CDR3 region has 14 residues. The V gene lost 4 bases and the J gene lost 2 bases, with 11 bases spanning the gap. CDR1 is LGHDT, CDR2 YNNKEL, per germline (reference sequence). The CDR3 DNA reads TGTGCCAGCAGCCCGTGGGAATCTCAAGAGACCCAGTACTTC. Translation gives CASSPWESQETQYF.

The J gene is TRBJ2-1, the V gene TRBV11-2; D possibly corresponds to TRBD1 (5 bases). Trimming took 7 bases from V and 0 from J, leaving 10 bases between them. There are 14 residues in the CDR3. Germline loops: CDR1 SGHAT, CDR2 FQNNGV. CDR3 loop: CASTPDSSYNEQFF. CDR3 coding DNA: TGTGCCAGCACGCCTGACAGCTCCTACAATGAGCAGTTCTTC.

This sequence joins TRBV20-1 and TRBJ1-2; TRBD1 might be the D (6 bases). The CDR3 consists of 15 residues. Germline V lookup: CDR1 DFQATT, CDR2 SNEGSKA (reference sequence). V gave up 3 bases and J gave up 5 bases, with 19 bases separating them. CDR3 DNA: TGCAGTGCTAGTTCCACAGGGAAAGGTGGATATGGCTACACCTTC. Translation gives CSASSTGKGGYGYTF.

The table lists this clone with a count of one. As DNA, the CDR3 is TGTGCCAGCGCCCTAGGGGACAGGGGCACTGAAGCTTTCTTT. This gives the protein CASALGDRGTEAFF. The chain recombines TRBV28 with TRBJ1-1; 10 nucleotides match TRBD1. J gave up 4 bases and V 8 bases, and 7 bases lay outside the gene matches. This CDR3 has 14 amino acids. CDR1 and CDR2 (germline): MDHEN, SYDVKM.

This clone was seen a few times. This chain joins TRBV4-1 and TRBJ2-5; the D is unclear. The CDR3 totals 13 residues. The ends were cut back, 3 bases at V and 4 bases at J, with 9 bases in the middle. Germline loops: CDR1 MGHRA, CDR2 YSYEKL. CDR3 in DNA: TGCGCCAGCAGCCATCCCGGCGGAGAGACCCAGTACTTC. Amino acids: CASSHPGGETQYF.

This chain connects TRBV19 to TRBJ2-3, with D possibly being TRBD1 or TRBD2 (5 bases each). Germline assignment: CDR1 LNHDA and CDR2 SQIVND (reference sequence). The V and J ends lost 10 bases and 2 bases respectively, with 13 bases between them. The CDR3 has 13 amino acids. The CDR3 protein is CAIGRGSTDTQYF. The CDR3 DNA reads TGTGCCATCGGACGGGGCTCCACAGATACGCAGTATTTT. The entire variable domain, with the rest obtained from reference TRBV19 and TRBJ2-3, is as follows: DGGITQSPKYLFRKEGQNVTLSCEQNLNHDAMYWYRQDPGQGLRLIYYSQIVNDFQKGDIAEGYSVSREKKESFPLTVTSAQKNPTAFYLCAIGRGSTDTQYFGPGTRLTVL.

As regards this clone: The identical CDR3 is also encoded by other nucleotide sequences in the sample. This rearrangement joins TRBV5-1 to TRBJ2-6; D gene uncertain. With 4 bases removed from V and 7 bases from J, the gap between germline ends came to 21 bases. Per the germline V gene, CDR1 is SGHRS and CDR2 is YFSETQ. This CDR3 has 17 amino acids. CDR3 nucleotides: TGCGCCAGCAGCGTAGGCTCTTCCCGTCTGGCAGCCAACGTCCTGACTTTC. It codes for CASSVGSSRLAANVLTF.

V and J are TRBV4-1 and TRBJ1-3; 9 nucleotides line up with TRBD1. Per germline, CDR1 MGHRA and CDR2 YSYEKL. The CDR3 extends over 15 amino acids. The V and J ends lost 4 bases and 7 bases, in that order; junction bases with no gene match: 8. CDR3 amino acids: CASSPQQDRGNTIYF. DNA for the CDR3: TGCGCCAGCAGCCCTCAGCAGGACAGGGGTAACACCATATATTTT.

The CDR3 DNA is TGTGCCAGCAGCGTAGCTTCTAATGAGCAGTTCTTC. It specifies CASSVASNEQFF. This chain connects TRBV9 to TRBJ2-1; D ambiguous. This CDR3 is built from 12 residues. CDR1 is SGDLS, CDR2 YYNGEE, per germline. V lost 0 bases and J 7 bases, leaving 5 bases between the germline ends.

The DNA for the CDR3 is TGTGCCAGCAGTGTGTTTGAGTCCAATGGCTACACCTTC. Amino acid sequence: CASSVFESNGYTF. The chain combines TRBV2 with TRBJ1-2; no firm D call. There are 13 residues in the CDR3. Deletions cut 4 bases from V and 6 bases from J, with 12 bases between. The germline gives CDR1 SNHLY, CDR2 FYNNEI.

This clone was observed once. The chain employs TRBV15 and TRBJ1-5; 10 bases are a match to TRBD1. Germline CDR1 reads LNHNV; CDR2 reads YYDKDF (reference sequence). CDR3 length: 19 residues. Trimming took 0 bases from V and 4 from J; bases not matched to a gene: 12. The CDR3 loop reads CATSREHPSRTGGNQPQHF. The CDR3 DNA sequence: TGTGCCACCAGCAGAGAACACCCAAGCCGGACAGGGGGGAATCAGCCCCAGCATTTT.

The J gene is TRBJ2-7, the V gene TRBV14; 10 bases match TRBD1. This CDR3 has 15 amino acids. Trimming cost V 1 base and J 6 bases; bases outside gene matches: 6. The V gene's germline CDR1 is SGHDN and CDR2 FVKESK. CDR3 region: CASSQGQGAVSEQYF. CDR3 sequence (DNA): TGTGCCAGCAGCCAAGGACAGGGGGCAGTTAGCGAGCAGTACTTC.

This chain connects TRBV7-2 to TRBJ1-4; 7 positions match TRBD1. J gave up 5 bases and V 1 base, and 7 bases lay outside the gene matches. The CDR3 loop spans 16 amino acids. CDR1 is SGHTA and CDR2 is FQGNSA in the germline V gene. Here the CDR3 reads CASSLDRTGANEKLFF. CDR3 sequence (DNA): TGTGCCAGCAGCTTAGATAGGACAGGTGCCAATGAAAAACTGTTTTTT. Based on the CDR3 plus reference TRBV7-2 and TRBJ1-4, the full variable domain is GAGVSQSPSNKVTEKGKDVELRCDPISGHTALYWYRQSLGQGLEFLIYFQGNSAPDKSGLPSDRFSAERTGGSVSTLTIQRTQQEDSAVYLCASSLDRTGANEKLFFGSGTQLSVL.

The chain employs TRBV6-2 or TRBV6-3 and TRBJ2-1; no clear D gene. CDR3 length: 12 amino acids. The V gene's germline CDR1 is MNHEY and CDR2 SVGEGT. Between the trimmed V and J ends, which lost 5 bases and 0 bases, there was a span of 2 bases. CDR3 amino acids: CASSTSYNEQFF. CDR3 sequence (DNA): TGTGCCAGCAGTACCTCCTACAATGAGCAGTTCTTC.